This is a list of T cell receptor beta chains from one sample in a study of a mutant IDH1 vaccine in newly diagnosed glioma. Antigens of these TCRs are unknown. The assay was immunoSEQ multiplex PCR, and TCRdb's table has in-frame clones only and misses some. This sample yields tens of thousands of clones, of which under 90% are seen a single time; roughly 4% belongs to the top ten. Sequencing used PBMCs, obtained from a glioma patient whose treatment included an IDH1 peptide vaccine. The receptors stem from a man aged 30 to 45 with glioma. Each CDR3 is given with its conserved first and last residue. A D gene is named only where the DNA matches it firmly. Expanded clones are given a class, and other clones once, few, many or no size at all.

D gene: -
clone size: -
V gene: TRBV29-1
J gene: TRBJ2-7
CDR3 protein: CSVQTGNRQYF
CDR3 DNA: TGCAGCGTTCAGACAGGAAATAGGCAGTACTTC

D gene: -
clone size: -
V gene: TRBV5-1
J gene: TRBJ1-6
CDR3 protein: CASRQLNSPLHF
CDR3 DNA: TGCGCCAGCCGACAGCTTAATTCACCCCTCCACTTT

D gene: -
clone size: -
V gene: TRBV27
J gene: TRBJ2-7
CDR3 protein: CASSSTVTSYEQYF
CDR3 DNA: TGTGCCAGCAGTTCGACAGTAACCTCCTACGAGCAGTACTTC

D gene: TRBD2
clone size: -
V gene: TRBV7-2
J gene: TRBJ2-5
CDR3 protein: CASSLALAGETQYF
CDR3 DNA: TGTGCCAGCAGCTTAGCACTAGCGGGAGAGACCCAGTACTTC

D gene: TRBD1
clone size: few
V gene: TRBV19
J gene: TRBJ1-5
CDR3 protein: CASSTRARRQGVQPQHF
CDR3 DNA: TGTGCCAGTAGTACCCGGGCAAGAAGGCAGGGGGTTCAGCCCCAGCATTTT

D gene: -
clone size: -
V gene: TRBV11-2
J gene: TRBJ1-1
CDR3 protein: CASTPWDLRLNTEAFF
CDR3 DNA: TGTGCCAGCACACCCTGGGATCTAAGATTGAACACTGAAGCTTTCTTT

D gene: TRBD2
clone size: once
V gene: TRBV10-1
J gene: TRBJ2-3
CDR3 protein: CASSESAGGFPDTQYF
CDR3 DNA: TGCGCCAGCAGTGAGTCAGCGGGGGGCTTCCCAGATACGCAGTATTTT

D gene: TRBD1
clone size: -
V gene: TRBV7-9
J gene: TRBJ2-5
CDR3 protein: CASWTGMYQETQYF
CDR3 DNA: TGTGCCAGCTGGACAGGGATGTACCAAGAGACCCAGTACTTC

D gene: -
clone size: -
V gene: TRBV9
J gene: TRBJ1-2
CDR3 protein: CASSVEGLAGYYGYTF
CDR3 DNA: TGTGCCAGCAGCGTAGAAGGGCTGGCGGGGTACTATGGCTACACCTTC

D gene: -
clone size: medium-sized
V gene: TRBV27
J gene: TRBJ2-7
CDR3 protein: CASRSNDRTYEQYF
CDR3 DNA: TGTGCCAGCAGGTCTAACGACAGGACCTACGAGCAGTACTTC

D gene: -
clone size: -
V gene: TRBV10-2
J gene: TRBJ1-5
CDR3 protein: CASSEGVNQPQHF
CDR3 DNA: TGCGCCAGCAGTGAGGGTGTCAATCAGCCCCAGCATTTT

D gene: TRBD1
clone size: once
V gene: TRBV5-1
J gene: TRBJ1-2
CDR3 protein: CASSHTGGDYGYTF
CDR3 DNA: TGCGCCAGCAGCCACACAGGGGGCGACTATGGCTACACCTTC

D gene: -
clone size: -
V gene: TRBV5-1
J gene: TRBJ1-1
CDR3 protein: CASSFGQSPEAFF
CDR3 DNA: TGCGCCAGCAGCTTCGGACAGAGCCCCGAAGCTTTCTTT

D gene: -
clone size: -
V gene: TRBV7-7
J gene: TRBJ2-7
CDR3 protein: CASSLDTSYEQYF
CDR3 DNA: TGTGCCAGCAGCTTGGACACAAGCTACGAGCAGTACTTC

D gene: -
clone size: -
V gene: TRBV29-1
J gene: TRBJ2-5
CDR3 protein: CSVFAKGTQYF
CDR3 DNA: TGCAGCGTTTTCGCCAAGGGGACCCAGTACTTC

D gene: -
clone size: few
V gene: TRBV15
J gene: TRBJ1-5
CDR3 protein: CATSRSREGAQPQHF
CDR3 DNA: TGTGCCACCAGCAGATCCCGGGAGGGAGCCCAGCCCCAGCATTTT

D gene: TRBD1
clone size: -
V gene: TRBV9
J gene: TRBJ1-3
CDR3 protein: CASSGLTGSGNTIYF
CDR3 DNA: TGTGCCAGCAGCGGACTGACAGGGTCAGGAAACACCATATATTTT

D gene: -
clone size: -
V gene: TRBV27
J gene: TRBJ1-1
CDR3 protein: CASRVHREGNTEAFF
CDR3 DNA: TGTGCCAGCCGAGTCCACAGGGAGGGGAACACTGAAGCTTTCTTT

D gene: TRBD1
clone size: few
V gene: TRBV5-1
J gene: TRBJ2-6
CDR3 protein: CASSFGGQATGANVLTF
CDR3 DNA: TGCGCCAGCTCCTTTGGCGGACAGGCGACTGGGGCCAACGTCCTGACTTTC